Sequencing of this TCR beta chain was carried out in a study of shared T cell receptors in the human thymus. The repertoire was sequenced with immunoSEQ multiplex PCR; TCRdb's copy has only in-frame clones and lacks some. The table records some 700,000 clones, approximately 87% of them present only once. With V trimmed by 6 bases and J by 5 bases, 18 bases remained unmatched. In germline, CDR1 is MDHEN, CDR2 SYDVKM. The CDR3 sequence is 19 residues long. Separately, the same data were catalogued under a study of human thymus T cells.

This rearrangement joins TRBV28 to TRBJ2-7, with 14 bases identical to TRBD2. The receptor was isolated from a boy younger than two with a congenital heart defect. The material sequenced was thymocytes. In DNA, the CDR3 is TGTGCCAGCAGCTGGGGTACCGGGGGACTAGCGGGAGATCCTCACGAGCAGTACTTC. As protein: CASSWGTGGLAGDPHEQYF.